This is a list of T cell receptor beta chains from one sample in a study of Graves' ophthalmopathy and Graves' hyperthyroidism. TCRdb reprocessed the multiplex PCR reads via MiXCR and lists one record per CDR3 protein. The top ten hold around 10% of the sample, which has more than 1,000,000 distinct CDR3 sequences, less than 45% seen once. Material for sequencing was peripheral blood or thyroid tissue (not recorded which). Receptor source: an adult man with Graves' hyperthyroidism. Both conserved end residues are part of each CDR3. A D gene is named only where the DNA matches it firmly. Part of the rows lack a size; the others show once, few, many or a class for expanded clones.

clone_size: .; j_call: TRBJ2-5; d_call: .; v_call: TRBV9; cdr3_aa: CASSEAGGAKETQYF; cdr3_nt: TGTGCCAGCAGCGAGGCAGGGGGGGCAAAAGAGACCCAGTACTTC
clone_size: .; j_call: TRBJ2-5; d_call: TRBD1; v_call: TRBV4-1; cdr3_aa: CASRQGGREETQYF; cdr3_nt: TGCGCCAGCAGACAAGGGGGCAGAGAAGAGACCCAGTACTTC
clone_size: few; j_call: TRBJ1-5; d_call: .; v_call: TRBV6-1; cdr3_aa: CASTLLVNQPQHF; cdr3_nt: TGTGCCAGCACCCTACTGGTAAATCAGCCCCAGCATTTT
clone_size: .; j_call: TRBJ1-2; d_call: .; v_call: TRBV29-1; cdr3_aa: CSVESGLYGYTF; cdr3_nt: TGCAGCGTTGAATCGGGACTCTATGGCTACACCTTC
clone_size: .; j_call: TRBJ1-3; d_call: .; v_call: TRBV6-5; cdr3_aa: CASSPGPQRYSGNTIYF; cdr3_nt: TGTGCCAGCAGTCCCGGCCCGCAAAGATACTCTGGAAACACCATATATTTT
clone_size: few; j_call: TRBJ1-3; d_call: .; v_call: TRBV6-5; cdr3_aa: CASSPDSPPSGNTIYF; cdr3_nt: TGTGCCAGCAGCCCCGACAGTCCCCCCTCTGGAAACACCATATATTTT
clone_size: .; j_call: TRBJ1-6; d_call: .; v_call: TRBV7-9; cdr3_aa: CASSSGEGGYRNSPLHF; cdr3_nt: TGTGCCAGCAGCTCCGGGGAGGGGGGATACCGTAATTCACCCCTCCACTTT
clone_size: few; j_call: TRBJ2-2; d_call: .; v_call: TRBV11-1; cdr3_aa: CASSLYLGVGAGELFF; cdr3_nt: TGTGCCAGCAGCTTATATCTGGGGGTCGGCGCCGGGGAGCTGTTTTTT
clone_size: .; j_call: TRBJ2-5; d_call: .; v_call: TRBV20-1; cdr3_aa: CSAKGAGETQYF; cdr3_nt: TGCAGTGCAAAGGGAGCGGGAGAGACCCAGTACTTC
clone_size: .; j_call: TRBJ1-1; d_call: .; v_call: TRBV29-1; cdr3_aa: CSVWSGPGNTEAFF; cdr3_nt: TGCAGCGTTTGGTCGGGGCCAGGAAACACTGAAGCTTTCTTT
clone_size: .; j_call: TRBJ2-7; d_call: TRBD1; v_call: TRBV25-1; cdr3_aa: CASSTDRGWFYEQYF; cdr3_nt: TGTGCCAGCAGTACGGACAGGGGTTGGTTCTACGAGCAGTACTTC
clone_size: .; j_call: TRBJ2-5; d_call: TRBD2; v_call: TRBV12-3/TRBV12-4; cdr3_aa: CASRTSGGAETQYF; cdr3_nt: TGTGCCAGCCGGACTAGCGGGGGGGCGGAGACCCAGTACTTC
clone_size: .; j_call: TRBJ1-1; d_call: TRBD1; v_call: TRBV25-1; cdr3_aa: CASSLGHGTGVMNTEAFF; cdr3_nt: TGTGCCAGCAGCTTGGGCCACGGGACAGGGGTGATGAACACTGAAGCTTTCTTT
clone_size: .; j_call: TRBJ1-1; d_call: TRBD1; v_call: TRBV10-3; cdr3_aa: CATTPGQATENTEAFF; cdr3_nt: TGTGCCACAACTCCGGGACAGGCGACCGAGAACACTGAAGCTTTCTTT
clone_size: many; j_call: TRBJ1-5; d_call: TRBD1; v_call: TRBV7-9; cdr3_aa: CASSKGQSYQPQHF; cdr3_nt: TGTGCCAGCAGCAAGGGACAGTCCTATCAGCCCCAGCATTTT
clone_size: many; j_call: TRBJ2-2; d_call: TRBD2; v_call: TRBV9; cdr3_aa: CASSAGGRHTGELFF; cdr3_nt: TGTGCCAGCAGCGCGGGGGGGCGTCACACCGGGGAGCTGTTTTTT
clone_size: many; j_call: TRBJ2-7; d_call: .; v_call: TRBV7-9; cdr3_aa: CASSSTSVVSYEQYF; cdr3_nt: TGTGCCAGCAGCTCGACGTCCGTCGTTTCCTACGAGCAGTACTTC
clone_size: few; j_call: TRBJ1-4; d_call: .; v_call: TRBV2; cdr3_aa: CASSELGKSNEKLFF; cdr3_nt: TGTGCCAGCAGTGAACTGGGCAAAAGTAATGAAAAACTGTTTTTT